The 6 T cell receptor beta chains given below trace back to one sample, sequenced in a study of T cell repertoires in cytomegalovirus infection. Each CDR3 protein is one row after TCRdb ran MiXCR on the reads. The sample includes about 220,000 distinct CDR3 sequences, less than 50% of them seen just once. These TCRs are of unknown antigen specificity. This specimen was CD8+ T cells from cultured PBMCs, taken from culture after CMV antigen stimulation. The receptors originated from a human donor in good health (CMV status not recorded). Some clones in this sample may be carry-over from other donors' samples.

This clonotype appeared many times. This CDR3 is CASSISGSRTDTQYF. The CDR3 DNA reads TGTGCCAGCAGCATTAGCGGGAGTCGCACAGATACGCAGTATTTT. The J gene is TRBJ2-3, the V gene TRBV7-2; 9 positions match TRBD2. This CDR3 comprises 15 residues. V was pared by 5 bases and J by 1 base, with 4 bases of the junction left unmatched. The germline gives CDR1 SGHTA, CDR2 FQGNSA.

V and J are TRBV7-6 and TRBJ2-7; D gene unclear. Trimming took off 3 bases at V and 3 bases at J, with 9 bases between the two ends. CDR1 and CDR2 (germline): SGHVS, FNYEAQ. This CDR3 has 13 amino acids. CDR3 protein: CASSFAGLYEQYF. The CDR3, as DNA: TGTGCCAGCAGCTTTGCTGGGCTCTACGAGCAGTACTTC.

The genes are TRBV5-5 and TRBJ2-7, with D possibly being TRBD1 (6 bases). This CDR3 comprises 15 residues. Germline loops: CDR1 SGHKS, CDR2 YYEKEE (reference sequence). The V gene lost 0 bases and the J gene lost 5 bases, with 15 bases spanning the gap. The CDR3, as DNA: TGTGCCAGCAGCTTGGACCCCAGGGGTACGGACGAGCAGTACTTC. As protein: CASSLDPRGTDEQYF.

The gene calls are TRBV6-5 and TRBJ2-7; 9 bases map to TRBD2. V shed 2 bases and J 1 base; nucleotides not matched to a gene: 12. Looked up from germline, CDR1 is MNHEY and CDR2 is SVGAGI. The CDR3 is 18 residues long. The CDR3 region is CASSYTHLAGELSYEQYF. In nucleotides, the CDR3 is TGTGCCAGCAGTTACACCCACTTAGCGGGAGAGCTTTCCTACGAGCAGTACTTC.

This chain links TRBV29-1 with TRBJ1-2; D is possibly TRBD1 (6 bases). This CDR3 is 14 amino acids long. The V end was cut by 4 bases, the J end by 0 bases, with 12 bases between. CDR1 and CDR2 from the germline V gene are SQVTM and ANQGSEA. The CDR3 DNA is TGCAGCGTTGGTCGGGACATAACTAACTATGGCTACACCTTC. Translated, it gives CSVGRDITNYGYTF.

This clonotype has just a few counts. V and J are TRBV5-1 and TRBJ1-5; the D gene is possibly TRBD1 (5 bases). Germline V CDR1 and CDR2: SGHRS, YFSETQ. The V gene lost 0 bases and the J gene lost 6 bases, with 7 bases spanning the gap. This CDR3 spans 13 amino acids. Here the CDR3 DNA reads TGCGCCAGCAGCTTGGCAGGGAGTCAGCCCCAGCATTTT. As protein: CASSLAGSQPQHF.